A selection of T cell receptor beta chains follows, all from one sample in a study of OX40 agonist ivuxolimab in advanced cancers. The table came from immunoSEQ multiplex PCR; TCRdb's copy has only in-frame clones and leaves some out. The sample consists of 45,000 to 75,000 clones, over 65% of them appearing once. Sample: CD4+ or CD8+ T cells sorted from blood, taken in a trial of the OX40 agonist ivuxolimab. Receptors originate from an adult with an advanced solid tumor such as melanoma, head and neck, liver or kidney cancer. CDR3s include the opening cysteine and the closing phenylalanine or tryptophan. D genes are given only for firm matches. Rows give clone size only sometimes, using once, few, many, or a class for an expanded clone.

size	D	V	J	DNA	CDR3
-	-	TRBV6-1	TRBJ2-4	TGTGCCAGCAGTATGACAGAAAACATTCAGTACTTC	CASSMTENIQYF
-	-	TRBV7-2	TRBJ1-6	TGTGCCAGCAGCTGGGCGGGACGGGACAATTCACCCCTCCACTTT	CASSWAGRDNSPLHF
few	TRBD1	TRBV5-1	TRBJ1-4	TGCGCCAGCATCCCGACGACAGGGGTGGGGGAAAAACTGTTTTTT	CASIPTTGVGEKLFF
once	-	TRBV29-1	TRBJ1-5	TGCAGCGTGGTGCTAGGGAATGAACAGCCCCAGCATTTT	CSVVLGNEQPQHF
-	-	TRBV10-2	TRBJ2-1	TGCGCCAGCATGCGGCTAGCGCAGACGTCCTACAATGAGCAGTTCTTC	CASMRLAQTSYNEQFF
-	-	TRBV7-3	TRBJ2-1	TGTGCCAGCAGCTCTACAGGGATTGAGCAGTTCTTC	CASSSTGIEQFF
-	-	TRBV4-1	TRBJ1-1	TGCGCCAGCAGCCAAGGCGGACGGGGAGAAGCTTTCTTT	CASSQGGRGEAFF
-	-	TRBV2	TRBJ2-3	TGTGCCAGCAGACCTGGAGATACGCAGTATTTT	CASRPGDTQYF
-	-	TRBV6-5	TRBJ1-2	TGTGCCAGCAGGCTGACCTCCGGGGAGAACTATGGCTACACCTTC	CASRLTSGENYGYTF
-	-	TRBV13	TRBJ1-2	TGTGCCAGCAGCGAGGGGGGCTACACCTTC	CASSEGGYTF